This TCR beta chain derives from a study of cytomegalovirus exposure and HLA in healthy donors. Regarding the study as a whole: The sole available immune exposure information was CMV serostatus. TCR beta sequences reportedly predicted most subjects' HLA-A and HLA-B alleles accurately. Fewer N-insertions than the approximately 700-donor mean were reportedly shown by an Asian-associated ancestry cluster in a later analysis.

In germline, CDR1 is MNHNS, CDR2 SASEGT. The germline V and J ends were trimmed by 3 bases and 7 bases, with 16 bases remaining between them. This CDR3 region has 14 residues. Vbeta (60) and Jbeta (13) primers were used in the PCR. Assay used: immunoSEQ multiplex PCR; TCRdb lists only in-frame clones, some missing. The repertoire holds approximately 81,000 clones, with 74% as singletons. Points on this clone: Its antigen is unknown. This specimen includes other DNA sequences encoding the same CDR3.

The receptor was isolated from a man aged 40-49 years in good health and CMV-seropositive. The source material was PBMCs. V gene TRBV6-1 combines with J gene TRBJ2-7; a weak D match, TRBD2 (5 bases). The CDR3 is CASSERGYVEEQYF. As DNA, the CDR3 is TGTGCCAGCAGTGAGCGAGGGTATGTGGAGGAGCAGTACTTC.